This TCR beta chain was identified in a study of T cell responses to AZD1222 COVID-19 vaccine. General study points: The sample set comprised mostly white British donors with more females, and clonal diversity was possibly underestimated. The study found vaccine-associated CD4 TCRs spanning spike, dominant at 160-218 and 743-854.

Trimming left V 8 bases short and J 4 bases short, with 9 bases between. The CDR3 is 12 residues long. Germline V gives CDR1 SNHLY, CDR2 FYNNEI. The method was immunoSEQ multiplex PCR; TCRdb's version includes in-frame clones alone and lacks a portion of them. The data contain roughly 66,000 clones, 80% to 85% of them singletons. As for this clone: What it binds is unknown.

V usage is TRBV2 and J usage is TRBJ1-5; D remains unclear. The source of this sequence is an adult in good health. Source: peripheral blood, taken on day 0 of AZD1222 vaccination. The CDR3 protein is CASQEVNQPQHF. The CDR3 DNA is TGTGCCAGCCAAGAGGTGAATCAGCCCCAGCATTTT.